These T cell receptor beta chains were read from a single sample in a study of shared clonotypes between healthy human individuals. Using immunoSEQ multiplex PCR, the repertoire was profiled, and TCRdb retains in-frame clones only, with some absent. The table lists 760,000 or so clones, 90% to 98% of them singletons. Sequencing was carried out using naive CD8+ T cells sorted from blood. The receptors here all came from a man aged 30-40 years in good health. The CDR3 runs from the conserved cysteine through the conserved F or W. Each record gives: CDR3 length, J gene, V gene, CDR3 protein.

>13|TRBJ1-1|TRBV9
CASSPGVGTEAFF
>16|TRBJ2-2|TRBV23-1
CASSQLRGENTGELFF
>16|TRBJ2-2|TRBV10-2
CASSESRTSVTGELFF
>13|TRBJ1-4|TRBV6-5
CATPEATNEKLFF
>18|TRBJ2-1|TRBV5-1
CASSWPRGLAGAYNEQFF
>15|TRBJ1-2|TRBV28
CASSFFQGSGYGYTF
>11|TRBJ2-1|TRBV25-1
CASSAARQQFF
>12|TRBJ1-2|TRBV28
CASSLRANNYTF
>16|TRBJ2-3|TRBV14
CASSQDFSSNTDTQYF
>11|TRBJ1-1|TRBV29-1
CSGDRDTEAFF
>15|TRBJ2-3|TRBV5-6
CASSLSGRGTDTQYF
>14|TRBJ2-3|TRBV5-1
CASSLEGYTDTQYF
>14|TRBJ1-1|TRBV5-6
CASSSRHTYTEAFF
>13|TRBJ1-2|TRBV29-1
CSVEGQVSRGYTF
>15|TRBJ2-5|TRBV9
CASSVGGGVGETQYF
>16|TRBJ2-1|TRBV7-6
CASSLGSPGTTNEQFF
>17|TRBJ2-7|TRBV27
CASSLRGTGTGLSEQYF
>17|TRBJ2-2|TRBV29-1
CSVEVIDRPKNTGELFF
>16|TRBJ2-3|TRBV7-6
CASSLYATGGPDTQYF
>15|TRBJ2-1|TRBV7-9
CASTQRDRSYNEQFF
>16|TRBJ2-7|TRBV28
CASSALWDRPTYEQYF
>17|TRBJ2-3|TRBV5-1
CASSVLSTGQGTDTQYF
>16|TRBJ1-4|TRBV15
CATSRPRSSLNEKLFF
>14|TRBJ1-1|TRBV10-3
CAISDIEADDEAFF
>15|TRBJ2-3|TRBV11-2
CASDHPGSHTDTQYF
>15|TRBJ1-2|TRBV4-1
CASSLDRFDNYGYTF
>16|TRBJ2-7|TRBV7-9
CASSLVGGYGSYEQYF
>14|TRBJ2-1|TRBV6-1
CASSERGTLNEQFF
>13|TRBJ1-5|TRBV4-2
CASRGDGNQPQHF
>15|TRBJ1-1|TRBV13
CASSLGLILGTEAFF
>13|TRBJ2-7|TRBV10-1
CASSSGRIGEQYF
>15|TRBJ1-1|TRBV19
CASSTWDPQATEAFF
>15|TRBJ1-5|TRBV21-1
CASSKGGRGCQPQHF
>13|TRBJ1-1|TRBV5-1
CASSLWGNTEAFF
>13|TRBJ2-7|TRBV10-3
CAISEKVSYEQYF
>16|TRBJ2-7|TRBV5-6
CASSLGSAGWLYEQYF
>15|TRBJ1-2|TRBV7-9
CASSFPGAQGNGYTF
>14|TRBJ1-2|TRBV6-5
CASSYSTGLGGYTF
>13|TRBJ2-7|TRBV28
CASSPQNSYEQYF